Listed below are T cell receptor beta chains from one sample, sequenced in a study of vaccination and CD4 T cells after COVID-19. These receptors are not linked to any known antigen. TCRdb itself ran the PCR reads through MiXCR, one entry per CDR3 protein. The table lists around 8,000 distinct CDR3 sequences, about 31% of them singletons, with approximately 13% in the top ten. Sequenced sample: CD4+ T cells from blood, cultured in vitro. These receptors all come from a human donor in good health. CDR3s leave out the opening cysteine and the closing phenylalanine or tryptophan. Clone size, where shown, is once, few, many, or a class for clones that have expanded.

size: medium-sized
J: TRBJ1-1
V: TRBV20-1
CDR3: SAGGDTEAF

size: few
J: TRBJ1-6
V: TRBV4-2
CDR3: ASSRDRGRSSPLH

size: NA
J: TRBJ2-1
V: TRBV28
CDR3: ASSPTSNPRNEQF

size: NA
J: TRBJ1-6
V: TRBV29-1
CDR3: SVMTGTNSPLH

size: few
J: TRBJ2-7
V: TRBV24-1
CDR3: ATSDRGSIGGEQY

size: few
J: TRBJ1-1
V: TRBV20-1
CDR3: SARLGGDTEAF

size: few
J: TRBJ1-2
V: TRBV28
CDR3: ASSLGGYGYT

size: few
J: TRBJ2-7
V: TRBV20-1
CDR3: SATKSADSYEQY

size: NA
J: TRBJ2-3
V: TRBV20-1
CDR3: SAYSGSSQY

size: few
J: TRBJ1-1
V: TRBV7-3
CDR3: ASSDRGASGTEAF

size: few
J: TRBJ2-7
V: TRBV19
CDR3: ASSVNRDGYEQY

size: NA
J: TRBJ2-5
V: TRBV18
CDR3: ASSPPTGVETQY

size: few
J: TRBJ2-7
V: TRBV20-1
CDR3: SARDSVRAYEQY

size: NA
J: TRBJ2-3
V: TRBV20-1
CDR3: SASPRDRVKNTQY

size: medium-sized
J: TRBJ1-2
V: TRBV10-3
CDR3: AISERQGSYGYT

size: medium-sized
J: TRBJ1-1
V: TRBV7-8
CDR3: ASSGTGPNTEAF

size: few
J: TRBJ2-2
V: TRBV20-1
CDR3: SARVTSVTGELF

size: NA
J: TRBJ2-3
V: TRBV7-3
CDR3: ASSYTTRDTQY

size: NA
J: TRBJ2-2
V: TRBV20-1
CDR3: SAREGGGTGELF

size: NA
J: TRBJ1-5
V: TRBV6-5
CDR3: ASSYGAPGQESGQPQH

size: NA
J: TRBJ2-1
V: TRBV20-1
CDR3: SVGPSGRATNEQF

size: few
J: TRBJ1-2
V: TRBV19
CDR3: ASSIAEVGGYT

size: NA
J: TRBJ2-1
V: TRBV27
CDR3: ASSGRPPNRDEQF

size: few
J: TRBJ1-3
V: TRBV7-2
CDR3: ASSLRDRGGNTIY

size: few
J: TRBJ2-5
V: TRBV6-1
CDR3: ASKGDGGTQY

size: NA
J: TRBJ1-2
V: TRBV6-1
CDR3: ASRSPLSGTGYSYGYT

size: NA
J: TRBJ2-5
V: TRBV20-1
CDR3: SARVTSGQETQY

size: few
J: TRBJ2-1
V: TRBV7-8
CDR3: ASSLREGLNEQF

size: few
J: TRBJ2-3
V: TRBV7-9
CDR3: ASSVGTGDVSDTQY

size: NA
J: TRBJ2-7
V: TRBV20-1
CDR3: SARDRDYEQY

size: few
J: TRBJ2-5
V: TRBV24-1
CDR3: ATSDAGTPMPETQY

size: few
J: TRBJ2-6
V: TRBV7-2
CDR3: ASSLGVVQGSGANVLT

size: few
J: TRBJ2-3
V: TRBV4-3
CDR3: ASSQQGAVDTQY

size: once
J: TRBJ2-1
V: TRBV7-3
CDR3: ASSFRNGRSDEQF

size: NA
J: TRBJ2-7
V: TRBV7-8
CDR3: ASSMPGLGVHEQY

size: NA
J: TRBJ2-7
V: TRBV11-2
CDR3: ASSRLSYEQY

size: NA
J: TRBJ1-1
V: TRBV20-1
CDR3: SARDPDRVGTEAF

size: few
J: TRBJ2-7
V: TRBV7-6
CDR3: ASSSSDGAGVHEQY

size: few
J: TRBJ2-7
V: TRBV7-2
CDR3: ASRSERDSPEQY

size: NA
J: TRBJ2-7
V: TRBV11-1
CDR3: ASSLGRGYEQY

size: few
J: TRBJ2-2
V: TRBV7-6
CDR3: ASSDKGAGKLF

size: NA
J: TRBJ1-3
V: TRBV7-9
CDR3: ASSIDTKYSGNTIY

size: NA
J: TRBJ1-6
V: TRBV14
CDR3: ASSLAYNSPLH

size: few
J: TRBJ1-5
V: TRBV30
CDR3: AWGTGGSNQPQH

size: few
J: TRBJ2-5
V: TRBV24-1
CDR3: ATSDTRQGQETQY

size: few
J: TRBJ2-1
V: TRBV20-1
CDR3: SARRDPLNEQF